This entry features one T cell receptor (beta chain) sequence. This clonotype has just one count. Its specific antigen is unknown. Base qualities were left out, and no much larger clone turns up one base away. One read amounts to weak evidence. The receptor library was made with PCR. Sequencing relied on an Illumina iSeq 100. Under the source paper's analysis protocol: Non-productive sequences were removed, and CDR3s not starting with C, not ending with F or W, or shorter than 7 amino acids were discarded. Levenshtein distances (stringdist) and unrooted phylogenetic trees (ape) in R version 3.6.1 were used to assess CDR3 homology. TCRdb reprocessed the public reads (quality trimming at Q25 with fastp, clone calling with MiXCR) and kept in-frame beta chains. Records with the same CDR3 protein are collapsed into one entry carrying the most frequent genes and DNA. TCRdb's processing, not the authors' own work, is the source of the V and J calls. The sample table shows about 29,000 distinct CDR3 sequences, and 49% are seen once. Roughly 5% of the sample is held by the ten biggest clonotypes.

The record originates from a study of vaccination and CD4 T cells after COVID-19 (dated by TCRdb to 2021 to 2024). Regarding the study in general: Convalescent patients had a positive SARS-CoV-2 result on nasal swab PCR, and of these patients, several had mild disease and one had severe disease. The convalescent cohort comprised six males and four females, including two Hispanic individuals, seven Caucasians, two Asians and one multiracial person. Participants received two doses of either the Pfizer-BioNTech BNT162b2 vaccine (n=8) or the Moderna mRNA-1273 vaccine (n=2). Post-COVID blood samples were collected from convalescent patients a median of about 92 days after diagnosis, with a range of roughly 35 to 161 days. Post-vaccine blood samples were collected a median of about 66 days after the second vaccine dose, ranging from roughly 13 to 250 days. For a few convalescent patients, samples were collected at an early post-vaccination timepoint (day 14) as well as at a late post-vaccination timepoint (days 161 to 241). In approximately eleven COVID-19 convalescent patients and a handful of infection-naive healthy vaccine recipients, the spike-specific CD4+ TCR repertoire before mRNA vaccination was compared with the repertoire after mRNA vaccination.

Findings and caveats that apply to the study as a whole: In convalescent patients, nearly all vaccine-specific clones (304 of 307) were found to be mono-reactive for SARS-CoV-2 spike rather than cross-reactive with common cold coronaviruses. In convalescent patients, a median around 89% of post-vaccine SARS-CoV-2-reactive clones were detected only after vaccination, suggesting vaccine-specific priming. Although the median number of SARS-CoV-2-reactive clonotypes went up from 21 after infection to more than 30 after vaccination, the increase was not significant. Only a relatively small number of convalescent patients were included in the study, and early timepoints following natural infection were not analyzed.

According to the study, the label for this sample's time point signals: late sampling 161 to 241 days after vaccination in three convalescent patients. The positive SARS-CoV-2 PCR tests of the convalescent patients were dated from March to December 2020, before the Alpha, Beta and Delta variants emerged in the United States. Ficoll-Paque Plus gradient centrifugation was used to isolate PBMCs from whole blood, and the isolated PBMCs were then either used fresh or cryopreserved at -140C. Inclusive of the bounding cysteine and phenylalanine, the CDR3 is 19 residues long. Just CDR3 DNA is preserved here, 57 bases in frame from base 1.

The source of this sequence is a human donor who had recovered from COVID-19. The input for sequencing was CD4+ T cells from blood, taken about 7 months after SARS-CoV-2 vaccination. This chain joins TRBV21-1 to TRBJ2-2; TRBD2, the D gene given by the table, was not confirmed from the DNA. TRBV21-1 is an annotated pseudogene. Here the CDR3 is given as CASSGRTSGPIISAGELFF. The sequenced DNA is TGTGCCAGCAGCGGGCGGACTAGCGGCCCGATTATTTCGGCCGGGGAGCTGTTTTTT.